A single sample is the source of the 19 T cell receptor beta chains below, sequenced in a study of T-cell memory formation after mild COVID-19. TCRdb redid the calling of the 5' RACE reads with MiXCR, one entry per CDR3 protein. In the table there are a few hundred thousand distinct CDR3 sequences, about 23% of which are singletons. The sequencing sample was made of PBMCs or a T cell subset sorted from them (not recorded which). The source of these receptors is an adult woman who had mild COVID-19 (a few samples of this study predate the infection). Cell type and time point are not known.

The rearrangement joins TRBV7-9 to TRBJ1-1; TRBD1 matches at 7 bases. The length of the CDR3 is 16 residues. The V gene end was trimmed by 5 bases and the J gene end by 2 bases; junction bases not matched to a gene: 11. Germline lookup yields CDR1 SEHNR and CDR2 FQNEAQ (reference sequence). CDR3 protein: CASSPRQGLINTEAFF. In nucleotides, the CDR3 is TGTGCCAGCAGCCCAAGACAGGGACTGATAAACACTGAAGCTTTCTTT.

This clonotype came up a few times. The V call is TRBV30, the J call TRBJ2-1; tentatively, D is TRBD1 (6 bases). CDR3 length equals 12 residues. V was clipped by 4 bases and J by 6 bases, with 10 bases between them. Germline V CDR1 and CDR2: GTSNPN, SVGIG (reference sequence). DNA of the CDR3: TGTGCCTGGAATCACAGGGCCAATGAGCAGTTCTTC. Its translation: CAWNHRANEQFF.

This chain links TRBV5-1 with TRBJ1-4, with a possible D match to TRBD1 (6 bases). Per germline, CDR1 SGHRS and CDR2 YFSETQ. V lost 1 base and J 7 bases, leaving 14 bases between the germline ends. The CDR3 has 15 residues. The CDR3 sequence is CASSLNGGEGEKLFF. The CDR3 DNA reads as TGCGCCAGCAGCTTGAATGGGGGCGAGGGTGAAAAACTGTTTTTT.

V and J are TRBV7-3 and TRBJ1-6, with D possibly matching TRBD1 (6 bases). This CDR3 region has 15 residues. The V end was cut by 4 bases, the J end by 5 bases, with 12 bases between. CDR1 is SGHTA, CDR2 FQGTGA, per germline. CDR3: CASSSGQRDNSPLHF. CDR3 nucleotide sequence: TGTGCCAGCAGCTCCGGACAGCGCGATAATTCACCCCTCCACTTT.

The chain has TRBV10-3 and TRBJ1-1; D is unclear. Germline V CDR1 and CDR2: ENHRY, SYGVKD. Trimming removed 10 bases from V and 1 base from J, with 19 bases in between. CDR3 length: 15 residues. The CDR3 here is CASIGQWTGNTEAFF. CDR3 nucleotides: TGTGCCAGCATCGGCCAGTGGACGGGGAACACTGAAGCTTTCTTT.

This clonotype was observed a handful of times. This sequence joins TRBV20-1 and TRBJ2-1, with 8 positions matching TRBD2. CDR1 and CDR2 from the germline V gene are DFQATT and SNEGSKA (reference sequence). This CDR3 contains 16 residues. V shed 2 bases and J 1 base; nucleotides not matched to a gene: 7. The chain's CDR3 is CSARKGLAASYNEQFF. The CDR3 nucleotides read TGCAGTGCTAGAAAAGGACTAGCCGCATCCTACAATGAGCAGTTCTTC.

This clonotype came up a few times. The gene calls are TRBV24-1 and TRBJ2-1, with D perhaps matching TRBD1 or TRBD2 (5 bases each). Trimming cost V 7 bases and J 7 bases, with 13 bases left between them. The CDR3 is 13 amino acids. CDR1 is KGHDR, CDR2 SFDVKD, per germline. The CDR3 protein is CATRGPGRNEQFF. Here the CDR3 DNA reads TGTGCCACCAGGGGACCCGGTCGGAATGAGCAGTTCTTC.

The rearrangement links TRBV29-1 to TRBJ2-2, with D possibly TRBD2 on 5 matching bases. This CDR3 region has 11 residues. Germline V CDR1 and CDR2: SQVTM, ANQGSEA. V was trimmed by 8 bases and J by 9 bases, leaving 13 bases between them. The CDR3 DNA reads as TGCAGCATTCCGGGCGGGCGGGAGCTGTTTTTT. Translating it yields CSIPGGRELFF.

CDR3 coding DNA: TGTGCCAGTAGTAACCGGGACCCTTCCACCTACAATGAGCAGTTCTTC. Translation gives CASSNRDPSTYNEQFF. The chain is built from TRBV19 and TRBJ2-1; either TRBD1 or TRBD2 may supply D (5 bases each). Germline V CDR1 and CDR2: LNHDA, SQIVND (reference sequence). Trimming left V 4 bases short and J 2 bases short, with 15 bases between. CDR3 length equals 16 residues.

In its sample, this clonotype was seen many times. The CDR3: CASTGTGGSYEQYF. For the CDR3, the DNA is TGCGCCAGCACCGGAACAGGGGGCTCCTACGAGCAGTACTTC. The gene calls are TRBV5-1 and TRBJ2-7, with 8 bases that match TRBD1. The CDR3 spans 14 residues. CDR1 and CDR2 from the germline V gene are SGHRS and YFSETQ. The V segment lost 6 bases and the J segment 0 bases; nucleotides outside the gene matches: 5.

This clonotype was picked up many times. CDR3 sequence: CASSQEGTEETQYF. Here the CDR3 DNA reads TGTGCCAGCAGCCAAGAGGGGACCGAAGAGACCCAGTACTTC. The chain employs TRBV3-1 and TRBJ2-5; either TRBD1 or TRBD2 may supply D (5 bases each). The CDR3 runs 14 residues. V lost 0 bases and J lost 3, with 8 bases in between. Germline CDR1 and CDR2: LGHDT and YNNKEL (reference sequence).

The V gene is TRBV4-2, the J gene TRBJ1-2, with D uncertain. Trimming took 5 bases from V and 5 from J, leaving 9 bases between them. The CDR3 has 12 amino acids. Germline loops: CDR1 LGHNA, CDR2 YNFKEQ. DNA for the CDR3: TGTGCCAGCAGCTCGGACCGGTATGGCTACACCTTC. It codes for CASSSDRYGYTF.

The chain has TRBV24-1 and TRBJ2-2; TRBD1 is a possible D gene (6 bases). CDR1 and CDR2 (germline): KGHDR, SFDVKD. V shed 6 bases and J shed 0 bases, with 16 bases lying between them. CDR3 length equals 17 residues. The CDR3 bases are TGTGCCACCAGTCGTCGCCCGGGACATACGAACACCGGGGAGCTGTTTTTT. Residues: CATSRRPGHTNTGELFF.

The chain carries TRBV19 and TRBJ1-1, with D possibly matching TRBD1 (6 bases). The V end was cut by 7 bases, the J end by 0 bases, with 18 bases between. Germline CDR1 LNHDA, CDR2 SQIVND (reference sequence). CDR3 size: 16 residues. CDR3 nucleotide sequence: TGTGCCAGTAAAATTTCGCAGGGGACGATGAACACTGAAGCTTTCTTT. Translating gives CASKISQGTMNTEAFF.

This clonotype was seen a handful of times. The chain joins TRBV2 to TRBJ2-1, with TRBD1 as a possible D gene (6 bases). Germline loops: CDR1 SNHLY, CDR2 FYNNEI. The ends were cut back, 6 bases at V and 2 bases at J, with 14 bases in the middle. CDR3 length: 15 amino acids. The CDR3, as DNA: TGTGCCAGCAGAGGCGGACAGAGCGCCTACAATGAGCAGTTCTTC. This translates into CASRGGQSAYNEQFF. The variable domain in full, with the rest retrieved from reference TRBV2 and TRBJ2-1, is EPEVTQTPSHQVTQMGQEVILRCVPISNHLYFYWYRQILGQKVEFLVSFYNNEISEKSEIFDDQFSVERPDGSNFTLKIRSTKLEDSAMYFCASRGGQSAYNEQFFGPGTRLTVL.

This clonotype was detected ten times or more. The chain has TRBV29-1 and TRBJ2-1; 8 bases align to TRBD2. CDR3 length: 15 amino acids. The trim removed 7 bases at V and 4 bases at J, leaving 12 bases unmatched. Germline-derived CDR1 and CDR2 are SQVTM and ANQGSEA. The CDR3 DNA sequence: TGCAGCGCTGTGGAGGATTTAGCGGGATACAATGAGCAGTTCTTC. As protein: CSAVEDLAGYNEQFF.

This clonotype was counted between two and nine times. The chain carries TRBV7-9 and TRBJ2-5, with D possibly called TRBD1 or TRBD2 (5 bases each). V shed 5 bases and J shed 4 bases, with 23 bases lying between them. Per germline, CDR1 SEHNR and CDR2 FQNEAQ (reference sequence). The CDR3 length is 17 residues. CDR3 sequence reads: CASSRTNTGPRRETQYF. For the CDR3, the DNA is TGTGCCAGCAGCCGAACCAACACGGGACCCCGACGAGAGACCCAGTACTTC.

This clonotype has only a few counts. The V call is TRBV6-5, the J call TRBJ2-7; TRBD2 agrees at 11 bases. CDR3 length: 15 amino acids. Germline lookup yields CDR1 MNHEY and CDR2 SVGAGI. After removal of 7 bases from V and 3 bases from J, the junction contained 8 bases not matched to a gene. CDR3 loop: CASNPGLAVNYEQYF. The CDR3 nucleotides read TGTGCCAGCAACCCGGGACTAGCGGTTAACTACGAGCAGTACTTC.

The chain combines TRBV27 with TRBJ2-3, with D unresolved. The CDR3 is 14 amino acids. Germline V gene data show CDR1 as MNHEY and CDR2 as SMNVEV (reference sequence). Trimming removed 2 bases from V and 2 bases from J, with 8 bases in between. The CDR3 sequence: CASSLAVATDTQYF. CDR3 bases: TGTGCCAGCAGTTTAGCTGTCGCCACAGATACGCAGTATTTT.